The 25 T cell receptor beta chains given below trace back to one sample, sequenced in a study of a mutant IDH1 vaccine in newly diagnosed glioma. The time point denotes: week 5, during vaccination. All doses held 300 ug of mutant IDH1 20-mer peptide, with topical imiquimod. Sequencing used immunoSEQ multiplex PCR; TCRdb keeps in-frame clones, though not all of them. The table includes approximately 76,000 clones, 91% detected once. Antigens of these TCRs are unknown. The sample in question was PBMCs, obtained from a glioma patient whose treatment included an IDH1 peptide vaccine. These receptor sequences come from a woman between 50 and 59 years old with glioma.

CDR3 sequence reads: CASSYSAGGFYEQYF. CDR3 nucleotides: TGTGCCAGCAGTTACTCGGCAGGGGGCTTCTACGAGCAGTACTTC. This sequence joins TRBV6-5 and TRBJ2-7, with 8 bases aligning to TRBD1. This CDR3 comprises 15 residues. Germline CDR1 and CDR2: MNHEY and SVGAGI. The V and J ends lost 0 bases and 3 bases, in that order; junction bases with no gene match: 4.

J is TRBJ1-4 and V is TRBV7-9; D might be TRBD1 (6 bases). The CDR3 spans 15 residues. Trimming stripped 2 bases from V and 5 bases from J, with 12 bases between. Looked up from germline, CDR1 is SEHNR and CDR2 is FQNEAQ (reference sequence). The CDR3 sequence is CASSLSRTANEKLFF. Written as DNA, the CDR3 is TGTGCCAGCAGCTTATCCAGGACAGCCAATGAAAAACTGTTTTTT.

The chain combines TRBV27 with TRBJ2-7, with D perhaps matching TRBD1 (6 bases). This CDR3 spans 11 amino acids. The germline gives CDR1 MNHEY, CDR2 SMNVEV (reference sequence). V was shortened by 7 bases and J by 6 bases, with 10 bases between the two germline ends. CDR3 nucleotides: TGTGCCAGCACCAGGGGTGTCGAGCAGTACTTC. Amino acid sequence: CASTRGVEQYF.

The rearrangement links TRBV10-1 to TRBJ2-3, with 7 bases lining up with TRBD2. Germline V gene sequence: CDR1 WNHNN, CDR2 SYGVQD (reference sequence). V trimming: 3 bases; J trimming: 0 bases; junction bases outside the gene matches: 9. The CDR3 consists of 17 residues. The CDR3: CASSDPGLVDSTDTQYF. CDR3 coding DNA: TGCGCCAGCAGTGACCCCGGACTAGTAGACAGCACAGATACGCAGTATTTT.

The chain has TRBV9 and TRBJ1-5; no firm D call. V was clipped by 2 bases and J by 4 bases, with 7 bases between them. CDR3 length: 13 amino acids. Germline CDR1 SGDLS, CDR2 YYNGEE. CDR3 bases: TGTGCCAGCAGCGTGGGGAGTAATCAGCCCCAGCATTTT. Its protein is CASSVGSNQPQHF. The full variable domain, its missing parts supplied by reference TRBV9 and TRBJ1-5, is DSGVTQTPKHLITATGQRVTLRCSPRSGDLSVYWYQQSLDQGLQFLIQYYNGEERAKGNILERFSAQQFPDLHSELNLSSLELGDSALYFCASSVGSNQPQHFGDGTRLSIL.

This chain links TRBV5-1 with TRBJ2-2, with D possibly TRBD1 on 6 matching bases. Germline V gene data show CDR1 as SGHRS and CDR2 as YFSETQ. Trimming pared 0 bases from V and 4 bases from J, leaving 7 bases between. The CDR3 has 14 residues. CDR3 in DNA: TGCGCCAGCAGCTTGGGACAGGTCACCGGGGAGCTGTTTTTT. This translates into CASSLGQVTGELFF.

In its sample, this clone was seen a few times. The V call is TRBV18, the J call TRBJ2-5; 9 bases agree with TRBD2. The CDR3 consists of 14 residues. The V segment lost 3 bases and the J segment 4 bases; nucleotides outside the gene matches: 3. Germline loops: CDR1 KGHSH, CDR2 LQKENI. CDR3 loop: CASSPSGRIETQYF. DNA for the CDR3: TGTGCCAGCTCACCTAGCGGGAGAATAGAGACCCAGTACTTC.

This clone was found once. Germline and junction disagree at one end, which may indicate a read error. V usage is TRBV27 and J usage is TRBJ2-3, with D maybe TRBD1 (7 bases). The CDR3 loop spans 15 amino acids. CDR1 is MNHEY, CDR2 SMNVEV, per germline (reference sequence). CDR3 amino acids: CASSDYQGGTDTQYF. DNA of the CDR3: TGTGCCAGCAGTGACTACCAGGGGGGCACGGATACGCAGTATTTT.

The rearrangement joins TRBV15 to TRBJ2-5; TRBD2 is a possible D gene (5 bases). V lost 1 base, J lost 1 base, and 13 bases lay in between. There are 16 residues in the CDR3. Germline loops: CDR1 LNHNV, CDR2 YYDKDF (reference sequence). This CDR3 reads CATSRGQAAAQETQYF. CDR3 DNA sequence: TGTGCCACCAGCAGAGGTCAAGCGGCCGCCCAAGAGACCCAGTACTTC. Drawing the rest from reference TRBV15 and TRBJ2-5, the complete variable domain is DAMVIQNPRYQVTQFGKPVTLSCSQTLNHNVMYWYQQKSSQAPKLLFHYYDKDFNNEADTPDNFQSRRPNTSFCFLDIRSPGLGDTAMYLCATSRGQAAAQETQYFGPGTRLLVL.

This chain uses TRBV5-4 with TRBJ2-7, with 8 bases lining up with TRBD2. V lost 3 bases to trimming and J lost 5 bases; unmatched junction nucleotides: 10. Looked up from germline, CDR1 is SGHNT and CDR2 is YYREEE (reference sequence). The CDR3 has 15 amino acids. CDR3 protein: CASSSGGRKGHEQYF. In nucleotides, the CDR3 is TGTGCCAGCAGCTCGGGGGGGAGGAAAGGGCACGAGCAGTACTTC.

This chain connects TRBV27 to TRBJ1-2; D is possibly TRBD1 (5 bases). The CDR3 loop spans 15 amino acids. Germline CDR1 is MNHEY and CDR2 is SMNVEV (reference sequence). V was cut by 6 bases and J by 0 bases, with 14 bases left in between. The CDR3 spells CASSSTPGPNYGYTF. CDR3 DNA: TGTGCCAGCAGCTCGACCCCAGGGCCTAACTATGGCTACACCTTC.

V usage is TRBV9 and J usage is TRBJ1-2; maybe TRBD1 (5 bases). Germline lookup yields CDR1 SGDLS and CDR2 YYNGEE. CDR3 length equals 16 residues. Trimming stripped 5 bases from V and 5 bases from J, with 22 bases between. The CDR3 DNA reads as TGTGCCAGCAGGCAAGGGCTCGAGACTGGGGCTTATGGCTACACCTTC. Its translation: CASRQGLETGAYGYTF.

This chain links TRBV28 with TRBJ2-7, with a weak D call TRBD2 (6 bases). Trimming left V 6 bases short and J 5 bases short, with 14 bases between. The CDR3 is 13 residues long. Per germline, CDR1 MDHEN and CDR2 SYDVKM. In DNA, the CDR3 is TGTGCCAGCAGCCTCGGGGGAGTTCACGAGCAGTACTTC. Protein sequence: CASSLGGVHEQYF.

The gene calls are TRBV6-4 and TRBJ1-3; D call uncertain. The germline V gene encodes CDR1 MRHNA and CDR2 SNTAGT. Trimming left V 10 bases short and J 3 bases short, with 7 bases between. The CDR3 runs 11 residues. The CDR3 loop is CATSDGNTIYF. In DNA form, the CDR3 reads TGTGCCACCTCGGATGGAAACACCATATATTTT.

The chain recombines TRBV29-1 with TRBJ2-2; 9 bases align to TRBD1. V lost 5 bases and J lost 1; bases outside the gene matches: 2. Germline V gene lookup returns CDR1 SQVTM and CDR2 ANQGSEA. The CDR3 length is 14 residues. CDR3 in amino acids: CSVKDRGNTGELFF. The CDR3 DNA follows: TGCAGCGTTAAGGACAGGGGGAACACCGGGGAGCTGTTTTTT.

The CDR3 reads CASSFKGQPDTQYF. The DNA of the CDR3 is TGTGCCAGCAGTTTTAAGGGACAGCCAGATACGCAGTATTTT. The chain is built from TRBV27 and TRBJ2-3; the match to TRBD1 covers 7 bases. The CDR3 is 14 amino acids. Germline trimming cut 3 bases from V and 4 bases from J; bases unmatched to any gene: 4. The germline V gene has CDR1 MNHEY and CDR2 SMNVEV (reference sequence).

The chain uses TRBV2 and TRBJ2-6; no clear D gene. The CDR3 totals 14 residues. The germline V gene encodes CDR1 SNHLY and CDR2 FYNNEI. The germline V and J ends were trimmed by 3 bases and 2 bases, with 5 bases remaining between them. This chain's CDR3 is CASSERAGANVLTF. DNA of the CDR3: TGTGCCAGCAGTGAGCGCGCTGGGGCCAACGTCCTGACTTTC.

Turning to this clone: Within the sample, other DNA sequences also encode this same CDR3. The V and J genes are TRBV15 and TRBJ2-7; 8 bases map to TRBD2. CDR1 is LNHNV, CDR2 YYDKDF, per germline (reference sequence). Trimming at V came to 2 bases and at J to 0 bases, leaving 0 bases not matched to a gene. CDR3 size: 14 residues. The CDR3 spells CATSRSGSSYEQYF. The CDR3 DNA is TGTGCCACCAGCAGAAGCGGGAGCTCCTACGAGCAGTACTTC.

The J gene is TRBJ2-6, the V gene TRBV5-5; 11 bases align to TRBD1. V lost 3 bases to trimming and J lost 4 bases; unmatched junction nucleotides: 12. CDR1 and CDR2 (germline): SGHKS, YYEKEE (reference sequence). This CDR3 spans 19 amino acids. Here the CDR3 reads CASSYPPGQGAWGANVLTF. CDR3 coding DNA: TGTGCCAGCAGCTATCCCCCTGGACAGGGGGCGTGGGGGGCCAACGTCCTGACTTTC. Filled out from reference TRBV5-5 and TRBJ2-6, the complete variable domain reads DAGVTQSPTHLIKTRGQQVTLRCSPISGHKSVSWYQQVLGQGPQFIFQYYEKEERGRGNFPDRFSARQFPNYSSELNVNALLLGDSALYLCASSYPPGQGAWGANVLTFGAGSRLTVL.

The chain uses TRBV13 and TRBJ2-1; the match to TRBD2 covers 7 bases. The CDR3 contains 14 residues. Germline V gives CDR1 PRHDT, CDR2 FYEKMQ (reference sequence). Unmatched junction bases numbered 10, after V lost 5 bases and J lost 9 bases. DNA of the CDR3: TGTGCCAGCAGCCACTTAGGGTCGGGAGGTGAGCAGTTCTTC. Its translation is CASSHLGSGGEQFF.

The rearrangement joins TRBV5-4 to TRBJ2-5, with 8 bases lining up with TRBD2. This CDR3 is built from 15 residues. The germline CDR1 and CDR2 sequences are SGHNT and YYREEE (reference sequence). V lost 4 bases and J lost 2; bases outside the gene matches: 7. The CDR3 coding sequence is TGTGCCAGCAGCCCTCGGAGCGGGAGACAAGAGACCCAGTACTTC. This sequence encodes CASSPRSGRQETQYF. Supplemented by reference TRBV5-4 and TRBJ2-5, the full variable domain reads ETGVTQSPTHLIKTRGQQVTLRCSSQSGHNTVSWYQQALGQGPQFIFQYYREEENGRGNFPPRFSGLQFPNYSSELNVNALELDDSALYLCASSPRSGRQETQYFGPGTRLLVL.

The V call is TRBV2, the J call TRBJ2-1, with D perhaps assigned TRBD1 or TRBD2 (5 bases each). Trimming stripped 2 bases from V and 0 bases from J, with 8 bases between. Germline V gene sequence: CDR1 SNHLY, CDR2 FYNNEI. The CDR3 is 15 amino acids. Written as DNA, the CDR3 is TGTGCCAGCAGTGAAAGAGGGGACTCCTACAATGAGCAGTTCTTC. It specifies CASSERGDSYNEQFF. Based on the CDR3 plus reference TRBV2 and TRBJ2-1, the full variable domain is EPEVTQTPSHQVTQMGQEVILRCVPISNHLYFYWYRQILGQKVEFLVSFYNNEISEKSEIFDDQFSVERPDGSNFTLKIRSTKLEDSAMYFCASSERGDSYNEQFFGPGTRLTVL.

The chain is built from TRBV21-1 and TRBJ2-1; the D call in the table, TRBD1, was not verified against the DNA. TRBV21-1 represents a pseudogene. The CDR3 consists of 17 residues. The CDR3 is CASSMEIWGHPYNEQFF. The CDR3 DNA is TGTGCCAGCAGCATGGAAATCTGGGGACACCCCTACAATGAGCAGTTCTTC.

This sequence joins TRBV5-1 and TRBJ2-1; no reliable D call. Trimming left V 4 bases short and J 9 bases short, with 14 bases between. The CDR3 is 13 amino acids. Germline V lookup: CDR1 SGHRS, CDR2 YFSETQ. The CDR3 sequence: CASSAHDLGEQFF. CDR3 sequence (DNA): TGCGCCAGCAGCGCGCACGACCTTGGTGAGCAGTTCTTC.

The chain joins TRBV7-3 to TRBJ2-2; 10 bases are shared with TRBD1. Germline V lookup: CDR1 SGHTA, CDR2 FQGTGA. V was pared by 3 bases and J by 5 bases, with 3 bases of the junction left unmatched. The CDR3 loop spans 15 amino acids. CDR3 nucleotides: TGTGCCAGCAGCTTTGACAGGGGGCCTACCGGGGAGCTGTTTTTT. Residues: CASSFDRGPTGELFF.